The sample holds many counts of the clone carrying this T cell receptor (beta chain). No antigen is known for it. These data are taken from a study of T cell repertoires in cytomegalovirus infection. Findings of the study overall: There were HLA-C-restricted CMV-specific TCR beta clonotypes dominating the ex vivo response.

Germline loops: CDR1 SGHTA, CDR2 FQGNSA. The CDR3 is 16 residues long. V shed 5 bases, J shed 5 bases, and the junction held 10 bases outside the gene matches. TCRdb processed the reads anew with MiXCR; each CDR3 protein has one entry. The sample comprises roughly 920,000 distinct CDR3 sequences, roughly 30% of which are singletons, and more than 13% rests with the top ten. The rearrangement uses TRBV7-2 and TRBJ2-1; TRBD2 aligns across 9 bases. The sample consisted of cultured CD8+ T cells from PBMCs, taken from culture after CMV antigen stimulation. The TCR was taken from a human donor in good health (CMV status not recorded). Some clones in this sample may be carry-over from other donors' samples. CDR3 protein: CASSARLAEEDNEQFF. The CDR3 DNA is TGTGCCAGCAGCGCCCGACTAGCGGAGGAAGACAATGAGCAGTTCTTC.